A single sample is the source of the 18 T cell receptor beta chains below, sequenced in a study of CD8 T cells in Susac syndrome. After extraction with the RNeasy kit, about 0.45 to 1 ug of the RNA was reverse transcribed using random hexamers. TCRdb passed the immunoSEQ multiplex PCR reads through MiXCR, listing each CDR3 protein once. Of under 200,000 distinct CDR3 sequences listed, around 95% were seen once; the top ten hold 0.15% to 0.2%. Sequenced sample: CD8+ T cells from PBMCs. The receptors derive from a human donor with multiple sclerosis.

This chain uses TRBV2 with TRBJ2-1, with D possibly TRBD1 on 8 matching bases. Between the trimmed V and J ends, which lost 5 bases and 5 bases, there was a span of 25 bases. In germline, CDR1 is SNHLY, CDR2 FYNNEI. The CDR3 length is 18 residues. DNA of the CDR3: TGTGCCAGCAGTCAGAGGACAGGGAGGGAAAGAATGGACAATGAGCAGTTCTTC. This gives the protein CASSQRTGRERMDNEQFF.

The chain links TRBV5-1 to TRBJ2-7; 10 bases match TRBD2. The trim removed 1 base at V and 3 bases at J, leaving 1 base unmatched. The CDR3 has 14 amino acids. The germline gives CDR1 SGHRS, CDR2 YFSETQ. The CDR3 is CASSLSSGGYEQYF. CDR3 DNA sequence: TGCGCCAGCAGCTTGTCTAGCGGGGGCTACGAGCAGTACTTC.

The chain uses TRBV2 and TRBJ2-1; 7 nucleotides line up with TRBD2. The CDR3 loop spans 14 amino acids. The trim removed 6 bases at V and 0 bases at J, leaving 2 bases unmatched. The germline V gene encodes CDR1 SNHLY and CDR2 FYNNEI. CDR3 nucleotides: TGTGCCAGCAGCGGGAGGACCTCCTACAATGAGCAGTTCTTC. Translating gives CASSGRTSYNEQFF.

This rearrangement joins TRBV15 to TRBJ1-2; possibly TRBD1 for D (5 bases). The CDR3 is 17 amino acids. Per the germline V gene, CDR1 is LNHNV and CDR2 is YYDKDF (reference sequence). Trimming stripped 0 bases from V and 4 bases from J, with 18 bases between. DNA of the CDR3: TGTGCCACCAGCAGAGATCGTTCGGAGGGGAAAACCTATGGCTACACCTTC. This encodes CATSRDRSEGKTYGYTF.

The V gene is TRBV28, the J gene TRBJ2-3; TRBD1 might be the D (6 bases). CDR1 is MDHEN and CDR2 is SYDVKM in the germline V gene. Trimming shortened V by 1 base and J by 1 base, and 9 bases separated the two germline ends. The CDR3 consists of 15 residues. CDR3 sequence reads: CASSLLGAGTDTQYF. The DNA for the CDR3 is TGTGCCAGCAGTTTATTGGGGGCTGGCACAGATACGCAGTATTTT.

The rearrangement links TRBV10-3 to TRBJ1-2; possible D gene TRBD1, 5 bases. The V end lost 6 bases, the J end lost 8 bases, and 10 bases lay between the germline ends. Germline assignment: CDR1 ENHRY and CDR2 SYGVKD. The CDR3 runs 11 residues. CDR3: CAIRVGDGYTF. CDR3 DNA sequence: TGTGCCATCAGGGTAGGGGACGGCTACACCTTC.

V and J are TRBV4-1 and TRBJ2-1; 8 positions match TRBD2. The CDR3 is made up of 15 amino acids. Trimming took 0 bases from V and 3 from J; bases not matched to a gene: 1. The germline V gene has CDR1 MGHRA and CDR2 YSYEKL. CDR3 loop: CASSQELADYNEQFF. CDR3 coding DNA: TGCGCCAGCAGCCAAGAACTAGCGGACTACAATGAGCAGTTCTTC.

The chain couples TRBV2 to TRBJ1-1; no clear D gene. Trimming took 4 bases from V and 1 from J, leaving 10 bases between them. The CDR3 runs to 14 residues. Germline V gene data show CDR1 as SNHLY and CDR2 as FYNNEI. Written as DNA, the CDR3 is TGTGCCAGCAGTGCGGGTGCGCGGAACACTGAAGCTTTCTTT. The encoded protein is CASSAGARNTEAFF.

V usage is TRBV4-2 and J usage is TRBJ2-1; weak D call: TRBD2 (7 bases). This CDR3 has 14 amino acids. Germline V gene lookup returns CDR1 LGHNA and CDR2 YNFKEQ. The V end lost 0 bases, the J end lost 9 bases, and 12 bases lay between the germline ends. Here the CDR3 reads CASSQEGGGGEQFF. CDR3 coding DNA: TGTGCCAGCAGCCAAGAGGGGGGGGGCGGTGAGCAGTTCTTC.

The genes are TRBV5-1 and TRBJ1-2; no firm D call. V was cut by 3 bases and J by 0 bases, with 12 bases left in between. CDR1 is SGHRS, CDR2 YFSETQ, per germline. The CDR3 has 15 residues. For the CDR3, the DNA is TGCGCCAGCAGCTCGAACGCACTATCTAACTATGGCTACACCTTC. It encodes CASSSNALSNYGYTF. The whole variable domain, remainder taken from reference TRBV5-1 and TRBJ1-2, is KAGVTQTPRYLIKTRGQQVTLSCSPISGHRSVSWYQQTPGQGLQFLFEYFSETQRNKGNFPGRFSGRQFSNSRSEMNVSTLELGDSALYLCASSSNALSNYGYTFGSGTRLTVV.

Only one count was recorded for this clonotype. The chain uses TRBV3-1 and TRBJ2-1, with a tentative D call TRBD2 (6 bases). This CDR3 has 14 amino acids. Germline loops: CDR1 LGHDT, CDR2 YNNKEL (reference sequence). Trimming removed 1 base from V and 5 bases from J, with 9 bases in between. CDR3 residues: CASSQVGGNNEQFF. The CDR3 nucleotides are TGTGCCAGCAGCCAAGTGGGAGGAAACAATGAGCAGTTCTTC.

The DNA of the CDR3 is TGTGCCAGCAGCGTGTCGGGACTAGCTACTGGTGAGCAGTTCTTC. Residues: CASSVSGLATGEQFF. The chain links TRBV9 to TRBJ2-1; 9 bases are a match to TRBD2. V gave up 2 bases and J gave up 9 bases; unmatched junction bases: 9. CDR1 is SGDLS, CDR2 YYNGEE, per germline. The CDR3 extends over 15 amino acids.

The chain carries TRBV20-1 and TRBJ2-7, with D possibly TRBD2 on 6 matching bases. The V gene's germline CDR1 is DFQATT and CDR2 SNEGSKA (reference sequence). The ends were cut back, 0 bases at V and 4 bases at J, with 7 bases in the middle. The CDR3 extends over 12 amino acids. This CDR3 reads CSAREGGYEQYF. The CDR3 bases are TGCAGTGCTAGAGAGGGGGGTTACGAGCAGTACTTC.

The chain recombines TRBV6-6 with TRBJ2-1, with D maybe TRBD1 (6 bases). V lost 1 base to trimming and J lost 9 bases, with 16 bases between them. The germline V gene encodes CDR1 MNHNY and CDR2 SVGAGI (reference sequence). This CDR3 region has 15 residues. CDR3 sequence: CASSYWLTLGGEQFF. The CDR3 coding sequence is TGTGCCAGCAGTTACTGGTTGACACTAGGGGGTGAGCAGTTCTTC.

The chain employs TRBV9 and TRBJ2-7; tentatively, D is TRBD1 or TRBD2 (6 bases each). CDR1 and CDR2 (germline): SGDLS, YYNGEE. This CDR3 is built from 14 residues. V dropped 4 bases and J dropped 6 bases, with 17 bases sitting between them. Written as DNA, the CDR3 is TGTGCCAGCAGCCCGGGAACCTGGGGGGCCGAGCAGTACTTC. Its protein product is CASSPGTWGAEQYF.

The chain recombines TRBV7-9 with TRBJ2-7; 10 bases map to TRBD1. The CDR3 has 15 amino acids. Germline V gene sequence: CDR1 SEHNR, CDR2 FQNEAQ (reference sequence). With 6 bases clipped from V and 3 bases from J, the junction kept 8 bases outside the gene matches. The CDR3 spells CASSHRQGAGYEQYF. CDR3 in DNA: TGTGCCAGCAGTCATCGACAGGGGGCCGGCTACGAGCAGTACTTC.

This rearrangement joins TRBV7-9 to TRBJ1-2; D is ambiguous. CDR1 SEHNR and CDR2 FQNEAQ come from the germline V gene (reference sequence). Trimming removed 1 base from V and 1 base from J, with 4 bases in between. The CDR3 is made up of 13 amino acids. The CDR3 sequence is CASSLGYNYGYTF. In nucleotides, the CDR3 is TGTGCCAGCAGCTTAGGGTATAACTATGGCTACACCTTC.

The chain uses TRBV6-7 and TRBJ2-1; 7 bases match TRBD1. TRBV6-7 carries the ORF label, with uncertain function. V shed 6 bases, J shed 5 bases, and the junction held 4 bases outside the gene matches. The CDR3 covers 13 residues. The CDR3 sequence: CASSTTGDNEQFF. CDR3 DNA sequence: TGTGCCAGCAGCACCACAGGGGACAATGAGCAGTTCTTC.